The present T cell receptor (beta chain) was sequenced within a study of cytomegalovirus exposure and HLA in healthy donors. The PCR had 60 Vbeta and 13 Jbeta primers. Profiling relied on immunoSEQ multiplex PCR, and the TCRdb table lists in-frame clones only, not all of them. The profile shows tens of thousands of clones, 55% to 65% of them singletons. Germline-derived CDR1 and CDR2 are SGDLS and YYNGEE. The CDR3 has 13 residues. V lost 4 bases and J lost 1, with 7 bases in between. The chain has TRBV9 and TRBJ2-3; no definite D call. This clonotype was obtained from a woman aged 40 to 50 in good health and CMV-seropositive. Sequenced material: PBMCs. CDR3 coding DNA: TGTGCCAGCAGCTATACAGGCACAGATACGCAGTATTTT. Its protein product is CASSYTGTDTQYF.